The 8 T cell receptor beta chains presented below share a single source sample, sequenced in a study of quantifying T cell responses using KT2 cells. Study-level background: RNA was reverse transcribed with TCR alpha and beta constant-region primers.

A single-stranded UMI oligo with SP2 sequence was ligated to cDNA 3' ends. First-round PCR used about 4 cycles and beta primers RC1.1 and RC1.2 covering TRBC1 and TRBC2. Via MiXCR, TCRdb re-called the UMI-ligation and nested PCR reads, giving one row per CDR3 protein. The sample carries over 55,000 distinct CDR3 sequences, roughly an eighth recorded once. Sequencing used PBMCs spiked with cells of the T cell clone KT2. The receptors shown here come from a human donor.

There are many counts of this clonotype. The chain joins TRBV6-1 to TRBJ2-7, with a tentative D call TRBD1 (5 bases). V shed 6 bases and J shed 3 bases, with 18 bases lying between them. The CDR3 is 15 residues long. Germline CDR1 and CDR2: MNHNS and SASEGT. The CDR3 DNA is TGTGCCAGCAGCCCCAGGGTCGTGGGGTTCTACGAGCAGTACTTC. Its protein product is CASSPRVVGFYEQYF.

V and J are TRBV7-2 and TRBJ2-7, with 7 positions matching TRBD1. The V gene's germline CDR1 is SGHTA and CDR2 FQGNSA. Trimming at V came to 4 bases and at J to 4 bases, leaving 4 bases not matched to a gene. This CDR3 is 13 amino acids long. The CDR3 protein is CASSSDRLYEQYF. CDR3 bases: TGTGCCAGCAGCTCGGACAGGTTGTACGAGCAGTACTTC. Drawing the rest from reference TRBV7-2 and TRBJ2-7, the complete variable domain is GAGVSQSPSNKVTEKGKDVELRCDPISGHTALYWYRQSLGQGLEFLIYFQGNSAPDKSGLPSDRFSAERTGGSVSTLTIQRTQQEDSAVYLCASSSDRLYEQYFGPGTRLTVT.

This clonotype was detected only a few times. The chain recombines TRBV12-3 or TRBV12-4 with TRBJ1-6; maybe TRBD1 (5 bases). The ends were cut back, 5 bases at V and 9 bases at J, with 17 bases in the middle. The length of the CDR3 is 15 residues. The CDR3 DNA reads TGTGCCAGCAGTCCCCTGGTCGCCGGGGGTTCACCCCTCCACTTT. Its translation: CASSPLVAGGSPLHF.

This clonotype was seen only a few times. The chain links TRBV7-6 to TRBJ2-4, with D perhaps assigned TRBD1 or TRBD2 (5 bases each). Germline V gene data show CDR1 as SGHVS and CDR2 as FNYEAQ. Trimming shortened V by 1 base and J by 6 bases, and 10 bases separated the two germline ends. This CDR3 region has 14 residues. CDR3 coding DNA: TGTGCCAGCAGCTTAGGGTCAGGGACAAACATTCAGTACTTC. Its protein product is CASSLGSGTNIQYF. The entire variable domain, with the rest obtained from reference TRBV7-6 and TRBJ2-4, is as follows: GAGVSQSPRYKVTKRGQDVALRCDPISGHVSLYWYRQALGQGPEFLTYFNYEAQQDKSGLPNDRFSAERPEGSISTLTIQRTEQRDSAMYRCASSLGSGTNIQYFGAGTRLSVL.

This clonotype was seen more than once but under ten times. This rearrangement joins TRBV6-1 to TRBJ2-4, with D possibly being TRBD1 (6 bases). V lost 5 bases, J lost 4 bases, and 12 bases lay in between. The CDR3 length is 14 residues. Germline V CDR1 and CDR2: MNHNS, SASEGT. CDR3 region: CASSNRVSKNIQYF. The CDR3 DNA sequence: TGTGCCAGCAGTAACAGGGTATCGAAAAACATTCAGTACTTC.

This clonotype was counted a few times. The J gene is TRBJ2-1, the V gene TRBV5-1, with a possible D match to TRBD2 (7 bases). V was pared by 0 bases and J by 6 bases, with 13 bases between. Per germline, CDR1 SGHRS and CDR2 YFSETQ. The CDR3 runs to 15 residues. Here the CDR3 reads CASSLVGGPLNEQFF. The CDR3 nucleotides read TGCGCCAGCAGCTTGGTGGGGGGGCCTCTCAATGAGCAGTTCTTC.

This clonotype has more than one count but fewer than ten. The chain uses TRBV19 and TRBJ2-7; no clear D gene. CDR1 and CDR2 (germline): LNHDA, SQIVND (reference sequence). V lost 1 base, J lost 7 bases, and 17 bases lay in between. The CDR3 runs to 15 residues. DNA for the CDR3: TGTGCCAGTAGTATAGCTTCGGCCGCGACGGAAGAGCAGTACTTC. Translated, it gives CASSIASAATEEQYF.

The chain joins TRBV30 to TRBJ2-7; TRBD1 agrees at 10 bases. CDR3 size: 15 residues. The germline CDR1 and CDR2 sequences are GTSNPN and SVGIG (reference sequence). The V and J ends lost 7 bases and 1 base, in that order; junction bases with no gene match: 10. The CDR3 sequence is CALGQGSFHSYEQYF. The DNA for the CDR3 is TGTGCCTTGGGACAGGGGTCTTTCCATTCCTACGAGCAGTACTTC. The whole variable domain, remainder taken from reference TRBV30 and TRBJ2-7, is SQTIHQWPATLVQPVGSPLSLECTVEGTSNPNLYWYRQAAGRGLQLLFYSVGIGQISSEVPQNLSASRPQDRQFILSSKKLLLSDSGFYLCALGQGSFHSYEQYFGPGTRLTVT.